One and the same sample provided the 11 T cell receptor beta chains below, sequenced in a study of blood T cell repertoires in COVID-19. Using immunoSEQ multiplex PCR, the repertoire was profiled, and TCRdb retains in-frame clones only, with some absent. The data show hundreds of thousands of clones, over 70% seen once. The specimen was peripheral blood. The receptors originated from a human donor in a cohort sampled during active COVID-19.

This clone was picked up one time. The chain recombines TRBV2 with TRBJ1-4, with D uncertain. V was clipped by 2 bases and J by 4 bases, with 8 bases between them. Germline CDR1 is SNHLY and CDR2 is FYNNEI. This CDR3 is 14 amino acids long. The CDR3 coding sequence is TGTGCCAGCAGTGAATGGAGGCGTAATGAAAAACTGTTTTTT. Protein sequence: CASSEWRRNEKLFF.

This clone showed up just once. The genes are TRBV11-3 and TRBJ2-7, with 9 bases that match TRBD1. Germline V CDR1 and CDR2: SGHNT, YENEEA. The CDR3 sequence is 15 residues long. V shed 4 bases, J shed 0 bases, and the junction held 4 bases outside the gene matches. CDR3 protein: CASSSGTGSSYEQYF. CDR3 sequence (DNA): TGTGCCAGCAGCTCCGGGACAGGGAGCTCCTACGAGCAGTACTTC.

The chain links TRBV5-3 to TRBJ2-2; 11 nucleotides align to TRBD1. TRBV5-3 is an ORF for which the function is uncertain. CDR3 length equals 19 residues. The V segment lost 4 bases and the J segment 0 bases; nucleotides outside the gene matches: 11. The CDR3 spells CARSNGQGARVTNTGELFF. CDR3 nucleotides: TGTGCCAGAAGCAACGGACAGGGGGCGCGAGTTACGAACACCGGGGAGCTGTTTTTT.

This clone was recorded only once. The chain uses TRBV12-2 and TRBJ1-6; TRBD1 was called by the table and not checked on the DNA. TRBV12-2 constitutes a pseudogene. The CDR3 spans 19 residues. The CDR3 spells CASRLEGWDRGRWNSPLHF. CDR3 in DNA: TGTGCAAGTCGCTTAGAAGGGTGGGACAGGGGGCGGTGGAATTCACCCCTCCACTTT.

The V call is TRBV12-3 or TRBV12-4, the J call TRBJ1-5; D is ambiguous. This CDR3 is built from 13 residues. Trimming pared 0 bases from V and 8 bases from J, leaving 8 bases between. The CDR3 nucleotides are TGTGCCAGCAGTTTAGCCGGTCGGGAGCCCCAGCATTTT. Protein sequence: CASSLAGREPQHF.

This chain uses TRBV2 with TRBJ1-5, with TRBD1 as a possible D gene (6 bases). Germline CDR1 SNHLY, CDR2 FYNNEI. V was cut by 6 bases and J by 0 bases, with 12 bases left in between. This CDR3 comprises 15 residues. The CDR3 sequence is CASRPQGASNQPQHF. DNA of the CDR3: TGTGCCAGCAGACCACAGGGTGCTAGCAATCAGCCCCAGCATTTT.

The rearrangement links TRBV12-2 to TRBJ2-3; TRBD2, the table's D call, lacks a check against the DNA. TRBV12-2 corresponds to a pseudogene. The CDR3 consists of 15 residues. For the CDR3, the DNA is TGTGCAAGTCGCTTGACTAGCGGGAACACAGATACGCAGTATTTT. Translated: CASRLTSGNTDTQYF.

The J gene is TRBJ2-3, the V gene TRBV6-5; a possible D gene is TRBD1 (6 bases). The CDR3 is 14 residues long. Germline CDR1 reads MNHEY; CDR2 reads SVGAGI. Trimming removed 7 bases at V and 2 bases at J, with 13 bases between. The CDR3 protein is CASTDWGPTDTQYF. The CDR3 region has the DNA TGTGCCAGCACCGACTGGGGGCCCACAGATACGCAGTATTTT.

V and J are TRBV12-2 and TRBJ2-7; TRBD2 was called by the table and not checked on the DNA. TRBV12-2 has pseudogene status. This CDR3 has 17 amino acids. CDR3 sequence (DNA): TGTGCAAGTCGCCAGTATTGTTTGGGACTAGCATCCTACGAGCAGTACTTC. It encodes CASRQYCLGLASYEQYF.

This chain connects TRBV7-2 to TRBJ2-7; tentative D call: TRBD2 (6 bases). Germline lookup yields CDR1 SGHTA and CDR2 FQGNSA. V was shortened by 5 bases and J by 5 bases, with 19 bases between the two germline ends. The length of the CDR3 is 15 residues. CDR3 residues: CASSPQGGGQDEQYF. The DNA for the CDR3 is TGTGCCAGCAGCCCGCAGGGAGGCGGGCAGGACGAGCAGTACTTC.

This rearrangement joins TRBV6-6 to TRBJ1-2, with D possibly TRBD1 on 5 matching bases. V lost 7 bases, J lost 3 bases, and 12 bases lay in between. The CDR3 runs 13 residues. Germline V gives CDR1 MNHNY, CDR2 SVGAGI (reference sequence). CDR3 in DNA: TGTGCCAGCATACGGGGGGGGTACTATGGCTACACCTTC. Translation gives CASIRGGYYGYTF.